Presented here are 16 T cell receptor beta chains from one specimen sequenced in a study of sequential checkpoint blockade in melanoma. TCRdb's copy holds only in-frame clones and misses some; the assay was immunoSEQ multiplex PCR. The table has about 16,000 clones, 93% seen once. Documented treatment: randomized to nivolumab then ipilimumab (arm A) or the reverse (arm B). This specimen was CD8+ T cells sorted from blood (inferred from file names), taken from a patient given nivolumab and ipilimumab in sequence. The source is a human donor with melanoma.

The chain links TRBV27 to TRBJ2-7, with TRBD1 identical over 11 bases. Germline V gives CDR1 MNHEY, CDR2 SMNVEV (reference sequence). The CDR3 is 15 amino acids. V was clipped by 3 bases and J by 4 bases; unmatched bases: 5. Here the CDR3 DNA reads TGTGCCAGCAGTTTTGTGGGACAGGGGGTTTACGAGCAGTACTTC. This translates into CASSFVGQGVYEQYF.

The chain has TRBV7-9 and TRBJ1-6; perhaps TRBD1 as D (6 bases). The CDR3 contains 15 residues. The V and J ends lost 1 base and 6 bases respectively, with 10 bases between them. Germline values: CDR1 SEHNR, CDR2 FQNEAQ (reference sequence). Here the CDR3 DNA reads TGTGCCAGCAGCTTAGGAGGGGGAGCTAATTCACCCCTCCACTTT. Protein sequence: CASSLGGGANSPLHF.

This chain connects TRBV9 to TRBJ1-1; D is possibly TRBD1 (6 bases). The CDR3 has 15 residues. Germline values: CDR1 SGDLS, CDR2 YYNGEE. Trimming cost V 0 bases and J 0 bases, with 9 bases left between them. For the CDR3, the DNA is TGTGCCAGCAGCGTAGTAGGGGGGGTGAACACTGAAGCTTTCTTT. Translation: CASSVVGGVNTEAFF.

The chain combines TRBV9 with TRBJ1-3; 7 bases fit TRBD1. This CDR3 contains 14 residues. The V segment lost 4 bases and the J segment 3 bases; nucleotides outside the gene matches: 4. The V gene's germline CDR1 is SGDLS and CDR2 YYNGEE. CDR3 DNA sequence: TGTGCCAGCAGCCCTTGGACAGGTGGAAACACCATATATTTT. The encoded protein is CASSPWTGGNTIYF.

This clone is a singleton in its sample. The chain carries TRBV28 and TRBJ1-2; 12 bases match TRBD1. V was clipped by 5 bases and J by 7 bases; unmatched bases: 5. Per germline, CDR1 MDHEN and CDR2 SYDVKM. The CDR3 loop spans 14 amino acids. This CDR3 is CASSPGTGGFGYTF. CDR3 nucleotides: TGTGCCAGCAGTCCCGGGACAGGGGGCTTTGGCTACACCTTC.

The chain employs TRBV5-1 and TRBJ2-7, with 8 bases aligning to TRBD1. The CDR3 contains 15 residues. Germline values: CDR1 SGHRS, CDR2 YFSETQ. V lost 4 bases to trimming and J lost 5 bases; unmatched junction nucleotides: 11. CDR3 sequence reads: CASSPGTGPSHEQYF. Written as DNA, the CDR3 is TGCGCCAGCAGCCCGGGGACAGGTCCTTCCCACGAGCAGTACTTC.

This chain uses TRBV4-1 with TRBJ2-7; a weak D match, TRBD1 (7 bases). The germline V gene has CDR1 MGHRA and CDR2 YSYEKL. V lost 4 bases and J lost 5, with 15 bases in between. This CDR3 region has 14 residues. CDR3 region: CASSPSQGEDEQYF. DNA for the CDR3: TGCGCCAGCAGCCCCTCGCAGGGGGAGGACGAGCAGTACTTC.

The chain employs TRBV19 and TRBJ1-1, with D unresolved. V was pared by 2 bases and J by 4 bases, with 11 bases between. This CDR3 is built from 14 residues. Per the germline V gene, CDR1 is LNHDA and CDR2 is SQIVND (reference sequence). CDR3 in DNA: TGTGCCAGTAGTATATATGGAGGAGGCACTGAAGCTTTCTTT. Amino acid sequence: CASSIYGGGTEAFF.

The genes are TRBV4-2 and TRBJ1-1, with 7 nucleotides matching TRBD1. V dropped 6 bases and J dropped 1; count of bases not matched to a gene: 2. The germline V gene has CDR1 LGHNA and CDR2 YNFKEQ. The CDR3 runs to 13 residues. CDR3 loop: CASSRQGNTEAFF. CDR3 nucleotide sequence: TGTGCCAGCAGTAGACAGGGGAACACTGAAGCTTTCTTT.

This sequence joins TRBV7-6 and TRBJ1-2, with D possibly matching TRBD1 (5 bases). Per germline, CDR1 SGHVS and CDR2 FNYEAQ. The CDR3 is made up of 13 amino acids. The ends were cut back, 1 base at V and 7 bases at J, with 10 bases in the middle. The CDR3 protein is CASSLEGAAGYTF. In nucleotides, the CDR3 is TGTGCCAGCAGCTTAGAAGGGGCTGCTGGCTACACCTTC.

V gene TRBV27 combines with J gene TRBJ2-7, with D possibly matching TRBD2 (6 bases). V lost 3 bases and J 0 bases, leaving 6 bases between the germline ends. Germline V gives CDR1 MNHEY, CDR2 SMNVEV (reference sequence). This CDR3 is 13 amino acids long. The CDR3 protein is CASSLGLSYEQYF. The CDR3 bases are TGTGCCAGCAGTTTGGGACTCTCCTACGAGCAGTACTTC.

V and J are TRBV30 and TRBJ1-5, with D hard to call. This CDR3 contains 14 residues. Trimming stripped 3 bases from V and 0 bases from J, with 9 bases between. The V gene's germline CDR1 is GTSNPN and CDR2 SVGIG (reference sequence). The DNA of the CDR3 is TGTGCCTGGAGACAGCGGTATAGCAATCAGCCCCAGCATTTT. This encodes CAWRQRYSNQPQHF.

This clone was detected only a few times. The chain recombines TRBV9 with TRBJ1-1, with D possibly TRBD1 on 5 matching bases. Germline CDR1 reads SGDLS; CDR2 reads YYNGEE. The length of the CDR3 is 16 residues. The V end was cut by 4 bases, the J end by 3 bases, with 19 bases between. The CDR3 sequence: CASSLNPARDDTEAFF. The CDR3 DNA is TGTGCCAGCAGCCTGAACCCAGCCAGGGATGACACTGAAGCTTTCTTT. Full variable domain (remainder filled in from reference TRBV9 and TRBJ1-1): DSGVTQTPKHLITATGQRVTLRCSPRSGDLSVYWYQQSLDQGLQFLIQYYNGEERAKGNILERFSAQQFPDLHSELNLSSLELGDSALYFCASSLNPARDDTEAFFGQGTRLTVV.

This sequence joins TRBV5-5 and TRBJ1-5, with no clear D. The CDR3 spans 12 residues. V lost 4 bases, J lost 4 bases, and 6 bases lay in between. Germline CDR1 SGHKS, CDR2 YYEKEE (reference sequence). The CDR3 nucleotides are TGTGCCAGCAGCCACGGGAATCAGCCCCAGCATTTT. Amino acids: CASSHGNQPQHF.

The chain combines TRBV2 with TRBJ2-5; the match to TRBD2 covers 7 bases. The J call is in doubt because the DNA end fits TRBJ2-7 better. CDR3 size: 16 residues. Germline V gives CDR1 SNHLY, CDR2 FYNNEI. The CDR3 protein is CASSEGSASGHYEQYF. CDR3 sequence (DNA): TGTGCCAGCAGTGAAGGCTCTGCTAGCGGTCACTACGAGCAGTACTTC.

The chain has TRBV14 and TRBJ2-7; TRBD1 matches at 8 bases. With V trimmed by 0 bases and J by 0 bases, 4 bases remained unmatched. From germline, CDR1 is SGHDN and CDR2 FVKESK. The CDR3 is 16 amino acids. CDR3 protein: CASSQETGVSSYEQYV. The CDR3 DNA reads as TGTGCCAGCAGCCAAGAGACAGGGGTGAGCTCCTACGAGCAGTACGTC.